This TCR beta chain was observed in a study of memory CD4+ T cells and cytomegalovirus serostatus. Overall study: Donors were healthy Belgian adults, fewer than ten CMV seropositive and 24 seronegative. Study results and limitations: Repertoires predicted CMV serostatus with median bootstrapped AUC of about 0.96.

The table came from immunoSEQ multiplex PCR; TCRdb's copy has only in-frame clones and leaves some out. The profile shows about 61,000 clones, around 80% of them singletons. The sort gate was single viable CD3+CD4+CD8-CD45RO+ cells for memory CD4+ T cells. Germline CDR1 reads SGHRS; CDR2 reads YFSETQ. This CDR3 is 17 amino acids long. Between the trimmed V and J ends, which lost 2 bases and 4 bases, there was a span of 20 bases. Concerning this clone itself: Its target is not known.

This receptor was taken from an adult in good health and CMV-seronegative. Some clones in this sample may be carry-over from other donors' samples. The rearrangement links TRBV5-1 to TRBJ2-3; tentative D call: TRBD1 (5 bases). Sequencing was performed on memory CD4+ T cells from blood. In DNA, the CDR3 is TGCGCCAGCAGCTTTTTGCCCCCCGGCAGGGTGGCAGATACGCAGTATTTT. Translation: CASSFLPPGRVADTQYF.